Below are 16 T cell receptor beta chains sequenced from a single sample in a study of blood T cell repertoires in COVID-19. TCRdb keeps only in-frame clones here, not all; method: immunoSEQ multiplex PCR. Of approximately 170,000 clones in the sample, around 82% were seen once. Sequences were obtained from peripheral blood. All receptors come from a human donor with acute or convalescent COVID-19. The donor label of this sample is uncertain.

Remarks on this clone: Different DNA sequences within this sample yield the same CDR3. CDR3 sequence reads: CASSVAGGNEQFF. The CDR3 coding sequence is TGTGCCAGCAGCGTAGCAGGGGGCAATGAGCAGTTCTTC. The V call is TRBV9, the J call TRBJ2-1; 7 bases are a match to TRBD1. V trimming: 0 bases; J trimming: 6 bases; junction bases outside the gene matches: 0. Germline V gene data show CDR1 as SGDLS and CDR2 as YYNGEE. CDR3 length: 13 residues.

The chain has TRBV6-5 and TRBJ1-1, with D perhaps TRBD1 (6 bases). CDR3 size: 12 residues. V was cut by 5 bases and J by 5 bases, with 9 bases left in between. Germline values: CDR1 MNHEY, CDR2 SVGAGI. CDR3 bases: TGTGCCAGCAGTCGCCAGGGGACTGAAGCTTTCTTT. Translated, it gives CASSRQGTEAFF.

The DNA for the CDR3 is TGTGCCAGCAGCCCGGCAGGGCTCCCCACTGAAGCTTTCTTT. It codes for CASSPAGLPTEAFF. The chain couples TRBV7-3 to TRBJ1-1; D may be TRBD1 (5 bases). Germline V gene sequence: CDR1 SGHTA, CDR2 FQGTGA. With 5 bases removed from V and 4 bases from J, the gap between germline ends came to 14 bases. The CDR3 is 14 amino acids.

J is TRBJ1-4 and V is TRBV18, with 12 nucleotides matching TRBD1. With V trimmed by 4 bases and J by 7 bases, 4 bases remained unmatched. The CDR3 is made up of 15 amino acids. Germline V gives CDR1 KGHSH, CDR2 LQKENI. The CDR3 is CASSRGQGASEKLFF. For the CDR3, the DNA is TGTGCCAGCTCACGGGGACAGGGGGCTAGTGAAAAACTGTTTTTT.

The chain recombines TRBV6-6 with TRBJ2-5, with D maybe TRBD2 (6 bases). Germline CDR1 reads MNHNY; CDR2 reads SVGAGI (reference sequence). The V end was cut by 6 bases, the J end by 5 bases, with 13 bases between. The CDR3 covers 13 residues. The CDR3 DNA reads TGTGCCAGCAGAGGGGAACTAGCCGAGACCCAGTACTTC. It is translated as CASRGELAETQYF.

J is TRBJ2-3 and V is TRBV28, with 8 positions matching TRBD1. From germline, CDR1 is MDHEN and CDR2 SYDVKM. V lost 5 bases, J lost 2 bases, and 6 bases stayed unmatched. The CDR3 totals 15 residues. CDR3 region: CASSTGQGTTDTQYF. In DNA form, the CDR3 reads TGTGCCAGCAGTACCGGACAGGGCACCACAGATACGCAGTATTTT.

The V and J genes are TRBV19 and TRBJ1-4; 9 nucleotides line up with TRBD1. This CDR3 has 15 residues. Germline assignment: CDR1 LNHDA and CDR2 SQIVND (reference sequence). Germline trimming cut 5 bases from V and 3 bases from J; bases unmatched to any gene: 4. CDR3 DNA: TGTGCCAGTAGTCCTAGGACAGGGGCTAATGAAAAACTGTTTTTT. Translation: CASSPRTGANEKLFF.

The rearrangement links TRBV5-1 to TRBJ2-7, with D maybe TRBD2 (5 bases). V was trimmed by 4 bases and J by 2 bases, leaving 13 bases between them. Germline V gene lookup returns CDR1 SGHRS and CDR2 YFSETQ. The CDR3 has 14 residues. For the CDR3, the DNA is TGCGCCAGCAGCGCGGACTTGGACCCCTACGAGCAGTACTTC. Translating gives CASSADLDPYEQYF.

This clone has just a few counts. The CDR3 loop is CASSQGTGSTGELFF. In DNA, the CDR3 is TGTGCCAGCAGCCAAGGGACAGGGAGCACCGGGGAGCTGTTTTTT. The chain carries TRBV4-2 and TRBJ2-2; 8 nucleotides agree with TRBD1. V lost 1 base and J lost 4; bases outside the gene matches: 2. The CDR3 contains 15 residues. Germline loops: CDR1 LGHNA, CDR2 YNFKEQ.

This clone was seen a handful of times. The genes are TRBV7-8 and TRBJ1-5; a possible D gene is TRBD1 (5 bases). Germline loops: CDR1 SGHVS, CDR2 FQNEAQ. This CDR3 spans 13 amino acids. The V and J ends lost 5 bases and 4 bases respectively, with 9 bases between them. The CDR3 here is CASSTYRNQPQHF. CDR3 DNA: TGTGCCAGCAGCACCTACAGGAATCAGCCCCAGCATTTT.

The sample holds a few counts of this clone. The rearrangement uses TRBV19 and TRBJ1-1; D might be TRBD1 (6 bases). The V gene's germline CDR1 is LNHDA and CDR2 SQIVND (reference sequence). Trimming took off 5 bases at V and 8 bases at J, with 21 bases between the two ends. The CDR3 loop spans 15 amino acids. The CDR3 is CASSSPGHGLGEAFF. The CDR3 DNA is TGTGCCAGTAGTTCTCCGGGACACGGTTTGGGGGAAGCTTTCTTT.

The rearrangement joins TRBV29-1 to TRBJ1-5; D not resolved. The germline gives CDR1 SQVTM, CDR2 ANQGSEA. Trimming removed 5 bases at V and 5 bases at J, with 10 bases between. CDR3 length: 12 residues. The CDR3 DNA is TGCAGCGTTCGTGACGAGGATCAGCCCCAGCATTTT. It encodes CSVRDEDQPQHF.

V is TRBV30 and J is TRBJ1-4; D is unclear. Deletions cut 0 bases from V and 5 bases from J, with 7 bases between. CDR1 is GTSNPN and CDR2 is SVGIG in the germline V gene (reference sequence). CDR3 length equals 13 residues. CDR3 bases: TGTGCCTGGAGTGTACAGCAGAATGAAAAACTGTTTTTT. As protein: CAWSVQQNEKLFF. The variable domain in full, with the rest retrieved from reference TRBV30 and TRBJ1-4, is SQTIHQWPATLVQPVGSPLSLECTVEGTSNPNLYWYRQAAGRGLQLLFYSVGIGQISSEVPQNLSASRPQDRQFILSSKKLLLSDSGFYLCAWSVQQNEKLFFGSGTQLSVL.

The chain recombines TRBV5-1 with TRBJ2-5, with D maybe TRBD1 (5 bases). CDR3 size: 14 residues. The V end lost 3 bases, the J end lost 2 bases, and 11 bases lay between the germline ends. Germline values: CDR1 SGHRS, CDR2 YFSETQ. CDR3 loop: CASSSWTPQETQYF. DNA for the CDR3: TGCGCCAGCAGCTCATGGACACCTCAAGAGACCCAGTACTTC.

This clone was detected only once. This chain links TRBV21-1 with TRBJ1-5. TRBV21-1 is a pseudogene segment. The CDR3 extends over 16 amino acids. CDR3 nucleotides: TGTGCCAGCAGCAAAGGGGAGGGAAGGGAGTTTCAGCCCCAGCATTTT. This gives the protein CASSKGEGREFQPQHF.

This clone has only one observation. The V and J genes are TRBV5-1 and TRBJ2-1; D call uncertain. The CDR3 contains 16 residues. Germline loops: CDR1 SGHRS, CDR2 YFSETQ. V shed 1 base and J shed 3 bases, with 14 bases lying between them. The CDR3 reads CASSLRLGDSYNEQFF. The CDR3 DNA reads as TGCGCCAGCAGCTTGCGGCTCGGAGATAGCTACAATGAGCAGTTCTTC. The full variable domain, its missing parts supplied by reference TRBV5-1 and TRBJ2-1, is KAGVTQTPRYLIKTRGQQVTLSCSPISGHRSVSWYQQTPGQGLQFLFEYFSETQRNKGNFPGRFSGRQFSNSRSEMNVSTLELGDSALYLCASSLRLGDSYNEQFFGPGTRLTVL.